The rows below give T cell receptor beta chains drawn from one sample of a study of CD8 T cells in ankylosing spondylitis. One entry per CDR3 protein, called by TCRdb with MiXCR from the 5' RACE reads. The data show approximately 350,000 distinct CDR3 sequences, roughly 15% seen once. Sequenced sample: blood, either unsorted or a sorted T cell fraction (not recorded which). Receptor source: a male donor with ankylosing spondylitis or in good health (not recorded which). Both conserved end residues are part of each CDR3. The order of the fields is clone size, J gene, V gene, D gene, CDR3 DNA, CDR3 protein. A D gene is named only where the DNA matches it firmly. Some rows mark clone size as missing; the rest say once, few, many or name a class of expanded clone.

few | TRBJ1-1 | TRBV18 | - | TGTGCCAGCTCACCCCTAACAAAGAACACTGAAGCTTTCTTT | CASSPLTKNTEAFF
- | TRBJ2-5 | TRBV20-1 | - | TGCAGTGCTAGACGCACCAAAGAGACCCAGTACTTC | CSARRTKETQYF
few | TRBJ2-3 | TRBV4-1 | TRBD2 | TGCGCCAGCAGCCTTACCGGGACTAGCGGGAGGGGAACAGATACGCAGTATTTT | CASSLTGTSGRGTDTQYF
many | TRBJ2-2 | TRBV5-1 | TRBD2 | TGCGCCAGCAGCCCCGGACAAAGCGGGATTAAGCACGGGGAGCTGTTTTTT | CASSPGQSGIKHGELFF
many | TRBJ2-3 | TRBV6-4 | - | TGTGCCAGCAGTGATAGGGCTAGCGAAGGAGATACGCAGTATTTT | CASSDRASEGDTQYF
- | TRBJ2-3 | TRBV5-4 | - | TGTGCCAGCAGCTTGCGATCCCTGGAGGATACGCAGTATTTT | CASSLRSLEDTQYF
few | TRBJ1-1 | TRBV29-1 | - | TGCAGCGTTCTAATGAACACTGAAGCTTTCTTT | CSVLMNTEAFF
- | TRBJ2-7 | TRBV27 | TRBD1 | TGTGCCAGCAGTCCTCGGACAGGGTTATTCTACGAGCAGTACTTC | CASSPRTGLFYEQYF
few | TRBJ2-7 | TRBV12-3/TRBV12-4 | TRBD1 | TGTGCCAGCAGTTCTCGGGAGACAGGGGGCGAGCAGTACTTC | CASSSRETGGEQYF
- | TRBJ1-2 | TRBV6-5 | - | TGTGCCAGCAGTTACTCGAGGGGCTATGGAGGCTACACCTTC | CASSYSRGYGGYTF
few | TRBJ2-7 | TRBV7-9 | TRBD1 | TGTGCCAGCAGCCCGACGGACAGGGTCGAGCAGTACTTC | CASSPTDRVEQYF
few | TRBJ2-5 | TRBV6-1 | TRBD1 | TGTGCCAGCAAAAGGGACAGCCTACCCCAAGAGACCCAGTACTTC | CASKRDSLPQETQYF
- | TRBJ1-1 | TRBV29-1 | TRBD1 | TGCAGCGTTTCAACCGGGACAGGGAACACTGAAGCTTTCTTT | CSVSTGTGNTEAFF
- | TRBJ2-1 | TRBV20-1 | TRBD2 | TGCAGTGCTAGCTCCCTAGCGGGGGGCAGAAATGAGCAGTTCTTC | CSASSLAGGRNEQFF
few | TRBJ2-3 | TRBV6-1 | - | TGTGCCAGCAGTGAAGCGGTCAAGGCAGATACGCAGTATTTT | CASSEAVKADTQYF
- | TRBJ2-3 | TRBV7-9 | - | TGTGCCAGCTCCCGTAGCGGACCGCGGGGGCCCCCGGGTACGCAGTATTTT | CASSRSGPRGPPGTQYF
- | TRBJ2-1 | TRBV23-1 | TRBD1 | TGCGCCAGCAGTCATCCGCCTCGACAGGGTCCTATCTACAATGAGCAGTTCTTC | CASSHPPRQGPIYNEQFF
- | TRBJ1-5 | TRBV3-1 | TRBD1 | TGTGCCAGCAGCCCCGGGACAGGGGGCTTGACCCAGCATTTT | CASSPGTGGLTQHF
few | TRBJ2-1 | TRBV5-1 | - | TGCGCCAGCATGCGAGGGGAACTTTCCACCTACAATGAGCAGTTCTTC | CASMRGELSTYNEQFF
- | TRBJ1-4 | TRBV20-1 | - | TGCAGTGCTAGTCTGGGAGAGGGAAGGGTAGGAGAAAAACTGTTTTTT | CSASLGEGRVGEKLFF
- | TRBJ2-1 | TRBV7-8 | - | TGTGCCAGCAGCTCGCAACTCCAACACAATGAGCAGTTCTTC | CASSSQLQHNEQFF
- | TRBJ2-5 | TRBV20-1 | - | TGCAGTGCTAGAGTTCCGTGGGAGACCCAGTACTTC | CSARVPWETQYF
few | TRBJ2-5 | TRBV14 | - | TGTGCCAGCAGCCAAGCGGGTCCAGAGACCCAGTACTTC | CASSQAGPETQYF
- | TRBJ1-1 | TRBV29-1 | - | TGCAGCGTCGTTTCGGCTCCGAACACTGAAGCTTTCTTT | CSVVSAPNTEAFF
many | TRBJ2-3 | TRBV10-3 | - | TGTGCCACGGGACCTTTCACAGATACGCAGTATTTT | CATGPFTDTQYF
few | TRBJ2-7 | TRBV5-1 | - | TGCGCCAGCAGCTTGAACAGCGGGCCGAGGGAGCAGTACTTC | CASSLNSGPREQYF
- | TRBJ1-1 | TRBV6-2/TRBV6-3 | - | TGTGCCAGCAGTTACCCTTTGAAGGACACTGAAGCTTTCTTT | CASSYPLKDTEAFF
few | TRBJ1-5 | TRBV12-3/TRBV12-4 | - | TGTGCCAGCCCTCAGACGGGCTTCAACAATCAGCCCCAGCATTTT | CASPQTGFNNQPQHF
few | TRBJ2-1 | TRBV10-3 | - | TGTGCCACCCTCCGGCCAGAGGGTTCGGATGAGCAGTTCTTC | CATLRPEGSDEQFF
- | TRBJ1-1 | TRBV6-2/TRBV6-3 | - | TGTGCCAGCAGTTACGGGGGTCGGACTGAAGCTTTCTTT | CASSYGGRTEAFF
few | TRBJ1-5 | TRBV3-1 | TRBD1 | TGTGCCAGCAGTCCTACTGGACAGGGTAATCAGCCCCAGCATTTT | CASSPTGQGNQPQHF
few | TRBJ2-3 | TRBV12-3/TRBV12-4 | - | TGTGCCAGCAGTTTAGGACCGAATACGCAGTATTTT | CASSLGPNTQYF
few | TRBJ2-5 | TRBV7-9 | - | TGTGCCAGCAGCTTAAAAGCGGGACAGCAAGAGACCCAGTACTTC | CASSLKAGQQETQYF
few | TRBJ2-2 | TRBV12-3/TRBV12-4 | TRBD1 | TGTGCCAGCAGACTGACAGGGGTCACCGGGGAGCTGTTTTTT | CASRLTGVTGELFF
few | TRBJ2-7 | TRBV28 | TRBD1 | TGTGCCAGCAGTACAGGGGTTTCCTACGAGCAGTACTTC | CASSTGVSYEQYF
many | TRBJ1-1 | TRBV5-1 | - | TGCGCCAGCAGCTTGAGGGTGGCGGACACTGAAGCTTTCTTT | CASSLRVADTEAFF
- | TRBJ2-2 | TRBV7-9 | - | TGTGCCAGCACCCCTTATGACACCGGGGAGCTGTTTTTT | CASTPYDTGELFF
- | TRBJ2-1 | TRBV5-1 | - | TGCGCCAGCAGCTACCCGTCCGGGGATGAGCAGTTCTTC | CASSYPSGDEQFF
few | TRBJ1-5 | TRBV5-5 | - | TGTGCCAGCAGCTTACAGGCCCTAAGCAATCAGCCCCAGCATTTT | CASSLQALSNQPQHF
- | TRBJ1-2 | TRBV6-1 | - | TGTGCCAGCAGCCCCCCCAGGGGCAATCCCTTTTATGGCTACACCTTC | CASSPPRGNPFYGYTF
- | TRBJ1-4 | TRBV29-1 | - | TGCAGCGTTAACAGCCCAACTAATGAAAAACTGTTTTTT | CSVNSPTNEKLFF
few | TRBJ2-7 | TRBV12-3/TRBV12-4 | - | TGTGCCAGCAGTTCCGCCGGGACTGAGTCCTACGAGCAGTACTTC | CASSSAGTESYEQYF
few | TRBJ2-7 | TRBV12-3/TRBV12-4 | - | TGTGCCAGCAGTTTACTAGCGTGGGGCTACGAGCAGTACTTC | CASSLLAWGYEQYF
few | TRBJ2-1 | TRBV5-1 | TRBD2 | TGCGCCAGTGGGGGGGGACTACAGATCTACAATGAGCAGTTCTTC | CASGGGLQIYNEQFF